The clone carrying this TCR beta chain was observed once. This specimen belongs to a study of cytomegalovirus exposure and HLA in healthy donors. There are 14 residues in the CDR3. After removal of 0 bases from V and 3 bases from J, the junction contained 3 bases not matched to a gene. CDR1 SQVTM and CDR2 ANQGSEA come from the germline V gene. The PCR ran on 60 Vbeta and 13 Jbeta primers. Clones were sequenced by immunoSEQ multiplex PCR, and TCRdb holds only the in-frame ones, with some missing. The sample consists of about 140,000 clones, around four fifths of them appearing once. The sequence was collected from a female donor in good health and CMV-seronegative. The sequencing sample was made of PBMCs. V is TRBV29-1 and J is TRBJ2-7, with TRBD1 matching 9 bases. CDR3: CSVEDPGQGYEQYF. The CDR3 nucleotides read TGCAGCGTTGAAGATCCGGGACAGGGCTACGAGCAGTACTTC.